The TCR beta chain under discussion was sequenced for a study of breast tumors, draining lymph nodes, adjacent tissues. Study outcomes and limitations: Findings are consistent with lymph node origin and intratumoral expansion of most tumor T cells. Luminal-like breast cancer showed significantly greater tumor-nontumor repertoire similarity than basal-like breast cancer did. Compared with lymph nodes, tumors were less diverse; compared with nontumor tissue, more. The lymph node origin of tumor T cells was framed as consistent with a hypothesis, not demonstrated.

Germline V gives CDR1 SQVTM, CDR2 ANQGSEA. V was shortened by 3 bases and J by 6 bases, with 9 bases between the two germline ends. CDR3 length: 12 amino acids. Axillary draining lymph nodes of breast cancer patients supplied the node samples. This clonotype was seen repeatedly, ten times or more. Its antigen is unidentified. TCRdb reprocessed the multiplex PCR reads with MiXCR, giving one entry per CDR3 protein. The sample shows approximately 300,000 distinct CDR3 sequences, under 35% of them seen only once. Sequenced sample: axillary lymph node tissue. This clonotype was obtained from a female donor with breast cancer. Some clones in this sample may be carry-over from other donors' samples. The chain is built from TRBV29-1 and TRBJ2-1, with TRBD1 as a possible D gene (6 bases). The CDR3 sequence is CSVEGTINEQFF. DNA of the CDR3: TGCAGCGTTGAGGGGACAATCAATGAGCAGTTCTTC.